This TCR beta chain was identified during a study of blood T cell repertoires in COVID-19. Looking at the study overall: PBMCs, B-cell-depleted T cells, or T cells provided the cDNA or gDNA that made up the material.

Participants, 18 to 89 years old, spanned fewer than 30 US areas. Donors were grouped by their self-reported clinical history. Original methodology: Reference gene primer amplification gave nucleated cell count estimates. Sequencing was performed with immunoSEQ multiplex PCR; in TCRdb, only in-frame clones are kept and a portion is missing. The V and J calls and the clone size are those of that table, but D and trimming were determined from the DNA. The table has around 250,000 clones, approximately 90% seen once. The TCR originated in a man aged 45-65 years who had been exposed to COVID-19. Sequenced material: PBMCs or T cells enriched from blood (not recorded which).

CDR3 amino acids: CASSFDRAGANVLTF. The DNA of the CDR3 is TGCGCCAGCAGCTTTGACAGGGCTGGGGCCAACGTCCTGACTTTC. The chain is built from TRBV5-1 and TRBJ2-6; TRBD1 aligns across 7 bases. This CDR3 is built from 15 residues. Germline V gene lookup returns CDR1 SGHRS and CDR2 YFSETQ. Trimming removed 2 bases from V and 2 bases from J; junction bases left unmatched: 1.